This is a list of T cell receptor beta chains from one sample in a study of patients and donors after allogeneic stem cell transplantation. In TCRdb, the RT-PCR reads were re-called with MiXCR into one record per CDR3 protein. The sample has about 410,000 distinct CDR3 sequences; approximately 16% are singletons. The material sequenced was blood, either unsorted or a sorted T cell fraction (not recorded which). These receptors were obtained from a human donor who was either an allogeneic HSCT recipient or a stem cell or donor lymphocyte infusion donor (not recorded which). It is not recorded whose cells these are; they may come from a transplant donor. Both conserved end residues are part of each CDR3. D genes are given only for firm matches. Expanded clones get a size class; other rows say once, few or many, or leave the size out.

J gene | D gene | V gene | clone size | CDR3 protein | CDR3 DNA
TRBJ2-1 | TRBD1 | TRBV10-3 | few | CAIRDRAWDNEQFF | TGTGCCATCAGGGACAGGGCATGGGACAATGAGCAGTTCTTC
TRBJ2-5 | TRBD2 | TRBV11-3 | few | CASSLTLAGAGETQYF | TGTGCCAGCAGCTTAACACTAGCGGGAGCCGGGGAGACCCAGTACTTC
TRBJ1-2 | TRBD1 | TRBV5-1 | few | CASSAQGAGGYTF | TGCGCCAGCAGCGCACAGGGGGCGGGAGGCTACACCTTC
TRBJ2-7 | . | TRBV7-2 | few | CASSPRRSAYEQYF | TGTGCCAGCAGCCCGAGACGTTCAGCCTACGAGCAGTACTTC
TRBJ2-3 | . | TRBV15 | . | CATSWGAGRTDTQYF | TGTGCCACCAGCTGGGGGGCGGGACGCACAGATACGCAGTATTTT
TRBJ1-4 | . | TRBV29-1 | . | CSVEVPTEGEKLFF | TGCAGCGTTGAAGTTCCAACTGAGGGTGAAAAACTGTTTTTT
TRBJ1-2 | . | TRBV12-3/TRBV12-4 | few | CASSSSGTFRYGYTF | TGTGCCAGCAGCTCCAGCGGGACCTTTCGGTATGGCTACACCTTC
TRBJ1-3 | . | TRBV12-3/TRBV12-4 | many | CASRKGHISGNTIYF | TGTGCCAGCAGAAAGGGACACATCTCTGGAAACACCATATATTTT
TRBJ1-2 | . | TRBV6-5 | . | CASGRGAKGYTF | TGTGCCAGCGGCCGGGGGGCTAAGGGCTACACCTTC
TRBJ1-5 | TRBD1 | TRBV3-1 | . | CASSLQGAIDQPQHF | TGTGCCAGCAGCCTACAGGGGGCGATCGATCAGCCCCAGCATTTT
TRBJ2-7 | TRBD1 | TRBV9 | few | CASSQGTGTHEQYF | TGTGCCAGCAGCCAAGGGACAGGGACCCACGAGCAGTACTTC
TRBJ1-6 | . | TRBV20-1 | . | CSARPGVGSPLHF | TGCAGTGCTCGCCCGGGTGTAGGGTCACCCCTCCACTTT
TRBJ2-7 | TRBD1 | TRBV20-1 | . | CSARDTARGLSYEQYF | TGCAGTGCTAGAGATACGGCCAGGGGGCTTTCCTACGAGCAGTACTTC
TRBJ1-6 | . | TRBV7-2 | . | CASSSSRAYNSPLHF | TGTGCCAGCAGCTCCTCCCGGGCCTATAATTCACCCCTCCACTTT
TRBJ1-1 | . | TRBV2 | few | CASRVGPGAFF | TGTGCCAGCAGGGTGGGTCCGGGGGCTTTCTTT
TRBJ2-1 | . | TRBV4-2 | few | CASSQGGGLGEQFF | TGTGCCAGCAGCCAAGGAGGAGGGTTAGGGGAGCAGTTCTTC
TRBJ2-2 | . | TRBV6-1 | . | CASRTGYRAIGELFF | TGTGCCAGTCGAACTGGGTACAGGGCGATCGGGGAGCTGTTTTTT
TRBJ1-1 | . | TRBV6-6 | few | CASSYPDTEAFF | TGTGCCAGCAGTTACCCCGACACTGAAGCTTTCTTT
TRBJ2-7 | . | TRBV7-9 | many | CASSLGRIEQYF | TGTGCCAGCAGCTTAGGTAGGATCGAGCAGTACTTC
TRBJ2-7 | TRBD2 | TRBV12-3/TRBV12-4 | few | CASSTPGTSGTSYEQYF | TGTGCCAGCAGTACCCCCGGGACTAGCGGGACATCCTACGAGCAGTACTTC
TRBJ1-2 | . | TRBV5-4 | few | CASSLGPGVGRWNYGYTF | TGTGCCAGCAGCTTGGGCCCTGGGGTGGGACGGTGGAACTATGGCTACACCTTC
TRBJ2-1 | . | TRBV12-3/TRBV12-4 | . | CASSLVEGNEQFF | TGTGCCAGCAGTTTAGTGGAAGGGAATGAGCAGTTCTTC
TRBJ2-5 | TRBD2 | TRBV3-1 | . | CASTLGLAGRGETQYF | TGTGCCAGCACCCTAGGACTAGCGGGGCGGGGAGAGACCCAGTACTTC
TRBJ2-6 | TRBD1 | TRBV19 | few | CASKGQGKGSGANVLTF | TGTGCCAGTAAGGGACAGGGAAAAGGGTCTGGGGCCAACGTCCTGACTTTC
TRBJ1-1 | . | TRBV4-1 | few | CASSQEGVNTEAFF | TGCGCCAGCAGCCAAGAAGGGGTGAACACTGAAGCTTTCTTT
TRBJ1-1 | . | TRBV15 | few | CATSRDGIKNTEAFF | TGTGCCACCAGCAGGGACGGAATTAAGAACACTGAAGCTTTCTTT
TRBJ1-1 | . | TRBV12-3/TRBV12-4 | . | CASSFRTDNTEAFF | TGTGCCAGCAGTTTCCGGACAGACAACACTGAAGCTTTCTTT
TRBJ2-7 | TRBD1 | TRBV19 | few | CASSIADRGSYEQYF | TGTGCCAGTAGTATTGCGGACAGGGGCTCCTACGAGCAGTACTTC
TRBJ2-6 | TRBD2 | TRBV20-1 | . | CSARPGLAGETGANVLTF | TGCAGTGCTAGACCGGGACTAGCGGGAGAAACTGGGGCCAACGTCCTGACTTTC
TRBJ1-2 | . | TRBV20-1 | . | CSAPTGRAHYGYTF | TGCAGTGCGCCCACCGGTCGGGCCCACTATGGCTACACCTTC
TRBJ2-7 | TRBD2 | TRBV10-3 | . | CAISESLWREGLYEQYF | TGTGCCATCAGTGAGTCTCTTTGGCGGGAGGGCCTGTACGAGCAGTACTTC
TRBJ1-3 | . | TRBV7-9 | few | CASSLWGASGNTIYF | TGTGCCAGCAGCTTATGGGGGGCTTCTGGAAACACCATATATTTT
TRBJ2-4 | TRBD1 | TRBV20-1 | . | CSARDRLTGRGPKNIQYF | TGCAGTGCTAGAGATAGATTAACGGGCAGGGGGCCCAAAAACATTCAGTACTTC
TRBJ2-5 | TRBD2 | TRBV7-6 | many | CASSLGLAGGQETQYF | TGTGCCAGCAGCTTAGGTCTAGCGGGAGGGCAAGAGACCCAGTACTTC
TRBJ2-7 | TRBD2 | TRBV7-2 | . | CASSRAGGKGNEQYF | TGTGCCAGCAGCCGGGCCGGGGGGAAGGGTAACGAGCAGTACTTC
TRBJ2-5 | TRBD1 | TRBV5-6 | once | CASSPGTGELQETQYF | TGTGCCAGCAGCCCTGGGACAGGGGAACTTCAAGAGACCCAGTACTTC
TRBJ1-6 | . | TRBV7-9 | many | CASSYSRGLWYSPLHF | TGTGCCAGCAGCTACAGCCGGGGCCTTTGGTATTCACCCCTCCACTTT
TRBJ2-7 | TRBD2 | TRBV6-2/TRBV6-3 | . | CASSELAGGRGEQYF | TGTGCCAGCAGTGAACTAGCGGGAGGACGTGGGGAGCAGTACTTC
TRBJ2-3 | . | TRBV5-1 | . | CASSLGIAGTDTQYF | TGCGCCAGCAGCTTGGGGATAGCGGGCACAGATACGCAGTATTTT
TRBJ1-2 | . | TRBV30 | . | CAWKRARSLRGYTF | TGTGCCTGGAAAAGAGCCCGATCTTTGCGTGGCTACACCTTC
TRBJ2-3 | TRBD1 | TRBV20-1 | once | CSAFRDSLGTDTQYF | TGCAGTGCTTTCCGGGACAGCCTCGGGACAGATACGCAGTATTTT